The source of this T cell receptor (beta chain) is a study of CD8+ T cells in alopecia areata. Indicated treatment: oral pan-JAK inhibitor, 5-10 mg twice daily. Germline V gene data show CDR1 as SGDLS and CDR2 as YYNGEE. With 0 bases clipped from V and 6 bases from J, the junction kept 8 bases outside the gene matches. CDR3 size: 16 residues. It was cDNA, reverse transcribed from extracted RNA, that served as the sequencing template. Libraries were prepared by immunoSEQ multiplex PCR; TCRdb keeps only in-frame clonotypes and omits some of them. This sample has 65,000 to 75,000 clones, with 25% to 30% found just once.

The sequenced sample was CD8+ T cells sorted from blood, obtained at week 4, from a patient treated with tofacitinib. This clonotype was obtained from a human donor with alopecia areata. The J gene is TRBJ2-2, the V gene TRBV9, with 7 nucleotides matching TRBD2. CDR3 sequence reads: CASSVGGGRASGELFF. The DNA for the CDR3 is TGTGCCAGCAGCGTAGGAGGAGGGAGGGCGTCCGGGGAGCTGTTTTTT.